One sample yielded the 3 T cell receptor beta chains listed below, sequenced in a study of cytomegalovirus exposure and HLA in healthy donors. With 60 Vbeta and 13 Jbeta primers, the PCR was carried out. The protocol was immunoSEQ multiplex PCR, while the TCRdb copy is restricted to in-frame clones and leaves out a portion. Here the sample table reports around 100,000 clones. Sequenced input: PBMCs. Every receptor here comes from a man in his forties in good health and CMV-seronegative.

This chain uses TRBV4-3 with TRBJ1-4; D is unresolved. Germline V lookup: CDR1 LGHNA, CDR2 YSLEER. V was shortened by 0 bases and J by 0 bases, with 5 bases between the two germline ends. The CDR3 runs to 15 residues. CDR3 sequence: CASSQDGATNEKLFF. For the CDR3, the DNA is TGCGCCAGCAGCCAAGACGGAGCAACTAATGAAAAACTGTTTTTT.

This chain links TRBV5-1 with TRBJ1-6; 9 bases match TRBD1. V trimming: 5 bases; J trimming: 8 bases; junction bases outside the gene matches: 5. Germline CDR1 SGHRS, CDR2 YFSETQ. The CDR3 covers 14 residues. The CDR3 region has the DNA TGCGCCAGCAGGGGGACAGGGAGGGATTCACCCCTCCACTTT. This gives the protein CASRGTGRDSPLHF.

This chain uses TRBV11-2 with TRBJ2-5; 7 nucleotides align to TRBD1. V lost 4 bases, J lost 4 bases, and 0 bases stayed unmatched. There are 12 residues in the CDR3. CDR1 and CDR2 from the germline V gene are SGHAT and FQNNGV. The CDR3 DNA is TGTGCCAGCAGCTCAGGGGGAGAGACCCAGTACTTC. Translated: CASSSGGETQYF.